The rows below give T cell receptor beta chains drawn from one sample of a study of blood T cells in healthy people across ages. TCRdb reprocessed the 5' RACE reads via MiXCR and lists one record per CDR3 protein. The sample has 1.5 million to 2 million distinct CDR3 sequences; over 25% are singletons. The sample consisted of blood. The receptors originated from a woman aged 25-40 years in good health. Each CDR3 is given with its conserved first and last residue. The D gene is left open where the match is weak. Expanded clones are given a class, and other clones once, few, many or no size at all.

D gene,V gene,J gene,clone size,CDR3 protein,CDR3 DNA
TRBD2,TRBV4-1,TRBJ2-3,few,CASSLLSGGATQYF,TGCGCCAGCAGCCTCCTTAGCGGGGGGGCTACGCAGTATTTT
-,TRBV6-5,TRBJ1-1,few,CASSYAGTEAFF,TGTGCCAGCAGTTACGCCGGGACTGAAGCTTTCTTT
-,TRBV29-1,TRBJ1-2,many,CSVVLGGRPYGYTF,TGCAGCGTTGTTTTGGGAGGCAGACCCTATGGCTACACCTTC
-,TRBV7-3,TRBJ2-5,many,CASSLRDGETQYF,TGTGCCAGCAGCTTACGGGATGGGGAGACCCAGTACTTC
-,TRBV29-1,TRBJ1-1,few,CSLGQDTEAFF,TGCAGCTTGGGGCAGGACACTGAAGCTTTCTTT
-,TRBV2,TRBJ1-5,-,CASSREQGVNQPQHF,TGTGCCAGCAGTCGAGAACAGGGAGTCAATCAGCCCCAGCATTTT
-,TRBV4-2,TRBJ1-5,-,CASSQGQDEPQHF,TGTGCCAGCAGCCAAGGACAGGATGAGCCCCAGCATTTT
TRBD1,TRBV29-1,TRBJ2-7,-,CSVEEAGQGAYEQYF,TGCAGCGTTGAGGAGGCGGGACAGGGGGCCTACGAGCAGTACTTC
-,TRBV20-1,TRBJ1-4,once,CSATPAALGNGATNEKRFF,TGCAGTGCTACTCCAGCAGCCTTAGGGAACGGAGCAACTAATGAAAAACGGTTTTTT
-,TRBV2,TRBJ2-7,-,CASSDGTATCEQYF,TGTGCCAGCAGTGACGGGACTGCGACCTGCGAGCAGTACTTC
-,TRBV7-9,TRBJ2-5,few,CASSSSSDQETQYF,TGTGCCAGCAGCTCTTCTAGCGACCAAGAGACCCAGTACTTC
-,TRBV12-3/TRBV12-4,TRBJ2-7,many,CASSLYDGNEQYF,TGTGCCAGCAGTTTATACGATGGAAACGAGCAGTACTTC
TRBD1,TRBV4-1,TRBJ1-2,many,CASRTQGTGDGYTF,TGCGCCAGCAGGACCCAGGGGACAGGGGATGGCTACACCTTC
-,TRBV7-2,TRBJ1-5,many,CASSLERDQPQHF,TGTGCCAGCAGCTTAGAAAGGGATCAGCCCCAGCATTTT
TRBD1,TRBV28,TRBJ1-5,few,CASSSLGGQRPQPQHF,TGTGCCAGCAGTTCTTTAGGGGGACAGCGGCCTCAGCCCCAGCATTTT
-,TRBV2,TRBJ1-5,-,CASTEEGNQPQHF,TGTGCCAGCACGGAGGAGGGCAATCAGCCCCAGCATTTT
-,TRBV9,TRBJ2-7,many,CASSPRADSLYEQYF,TGTGCCAGCAGCCCTCGAGCGGACAGCCTCTACGAGCAGTACTTC
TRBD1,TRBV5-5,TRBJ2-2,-,CASSATGGTGELFF,TGTGCCAGCAGCGCGACAGGGGGCACCGGGGAGCTGTTTTTT
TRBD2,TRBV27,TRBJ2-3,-,CASSSQSGLANTQYF,TGTGCCAGCAGCTCACAATCGGGACTAGCGAATACGCAGTATTTT
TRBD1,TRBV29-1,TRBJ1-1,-,CSVEQSDRGTEAFF,TGCAGCGTTGAACAGTCGGACAGGGGCACTGAAGCTTTCTTT
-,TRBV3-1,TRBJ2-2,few,CASSHSWGSATGELFF,TGTGCCAGCAGCCATTCATGGGGGAGCGCCACCGGGGAGCTGTTTTTT
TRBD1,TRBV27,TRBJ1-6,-,CASSLWDRVDSPLHF,TGTGCCAGCAGTTTGTGGGACAGGGTGGATTCACCCCTCCACTTT
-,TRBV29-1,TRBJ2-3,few,CSVARRLSTDTQYF,TGCAGCGTTGCGCGAAGGCTGAGCACAGATACGCAGTATTTT
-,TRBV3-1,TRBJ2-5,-,CASSQEGGTAVGETQYF,TGTGCCAGCAGCCAAGAGGGCGGGACAGCGGTGGGCGAGACCCAGTACTTC
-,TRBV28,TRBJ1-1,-,CASYEAVQNTEAFF,TGTGCCAGCTACGAGGCAGTTCAGAACACTGAAGCTTTCTTT
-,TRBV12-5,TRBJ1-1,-,CASGPGLSEAFF,TGTGCTAGTGGTCCCGGACTGTCTGAAGCTTTCTTT
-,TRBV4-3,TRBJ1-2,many,CASSQSAGFNYGYTF,TGCGCCAGCAGCCAATCGGCGGGGTTCAACTATGGCTACACCTTC
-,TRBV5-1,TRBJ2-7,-,CASSLEAPGVYNEQYF,TGCGCCAGCAGCTTGGAAGCCCCTGGGGTCTACAATGAGCAGTACTTC
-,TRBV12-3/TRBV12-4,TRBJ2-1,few,CASSPGGGQFF,TGTGCCAGCAGTCCCGGGGGTGGGCAGTTCTTC
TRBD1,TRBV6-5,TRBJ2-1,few,CASRGDRGTYNEQFF,TGTGCCAGCAGGGGAGACAGGGGGACATACAATGAGCAGTTCTTC
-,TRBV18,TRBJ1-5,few,CASSPTGQQNQPQHF,TGTGCCAGCTCACCCACCGGACAGCAAAATCAGCCCCAGCATTTT
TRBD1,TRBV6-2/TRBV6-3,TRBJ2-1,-,CASRNEPGTGRKFF,TGTGCCAGCAGAAACGAACCGGGGACAGGGCGCAAGTTCTTC